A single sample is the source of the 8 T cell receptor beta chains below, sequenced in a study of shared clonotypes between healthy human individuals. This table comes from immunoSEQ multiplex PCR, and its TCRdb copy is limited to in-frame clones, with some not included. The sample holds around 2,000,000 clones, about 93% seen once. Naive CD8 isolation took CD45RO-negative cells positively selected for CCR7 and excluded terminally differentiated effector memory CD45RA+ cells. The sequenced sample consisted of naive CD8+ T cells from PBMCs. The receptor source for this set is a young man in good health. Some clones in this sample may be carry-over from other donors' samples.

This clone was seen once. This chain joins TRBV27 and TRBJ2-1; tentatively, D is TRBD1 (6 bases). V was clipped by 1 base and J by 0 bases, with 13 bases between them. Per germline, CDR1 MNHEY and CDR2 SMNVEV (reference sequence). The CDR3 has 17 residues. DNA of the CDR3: TGTGCCAGCAGTTTATTTCAGGGGTCCCACTCCTACAATGAGCAGTTCTTC. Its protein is CASSLFQGSHSYNEQFF.

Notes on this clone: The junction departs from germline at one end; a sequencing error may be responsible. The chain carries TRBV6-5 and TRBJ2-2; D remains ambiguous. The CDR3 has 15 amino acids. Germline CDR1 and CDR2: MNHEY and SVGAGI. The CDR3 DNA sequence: TGTGCCAGCAGCTACTATAGACAGAACACCGGGGAGCTGTTTTTT. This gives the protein CASSYYRQNTGELFF.

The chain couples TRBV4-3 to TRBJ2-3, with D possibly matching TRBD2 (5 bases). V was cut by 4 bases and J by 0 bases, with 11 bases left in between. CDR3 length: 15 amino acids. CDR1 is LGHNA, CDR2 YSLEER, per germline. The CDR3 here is CASSPSGGSTDTQYF. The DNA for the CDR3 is TGCGCCAGCAGCCCCTCTGGCGGGAGCACAGATACGCAGTATTTT.

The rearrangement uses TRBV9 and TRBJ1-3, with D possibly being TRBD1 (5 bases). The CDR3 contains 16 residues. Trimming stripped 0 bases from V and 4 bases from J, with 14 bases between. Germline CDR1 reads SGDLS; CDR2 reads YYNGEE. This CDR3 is CASSVAGGGAGNTIYF. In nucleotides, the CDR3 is TGTGCCAGCAGCGTAGCTGGTGGAGGGGCAGGAAACACCATATATTTT.

DNA of the CDR3: TGTGCCAGTAGTATATCCCGGACAGGTAGCAATCAGCCCCAGCATTTT. Residues: CASSISRTGSNQPQHF. The J gene is TRBJ1-5, the V gene TRBV19; 7 bases fit TRBD1. Germline V CDR1 and CDR2: LNHDA, SQIVND (reference sequence). CDR3 length: 16 residues. V lost 2 bases to trimming and J lost 0 bases; unmatched junction nucleotides: 4.

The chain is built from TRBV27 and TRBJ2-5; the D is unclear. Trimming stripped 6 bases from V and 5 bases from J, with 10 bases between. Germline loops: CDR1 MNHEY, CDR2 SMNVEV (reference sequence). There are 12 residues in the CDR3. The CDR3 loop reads CASRDLGETQYF. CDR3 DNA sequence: TGTGCCAGCAGGGACCTGGGGGAGACCCAGTACTTC.

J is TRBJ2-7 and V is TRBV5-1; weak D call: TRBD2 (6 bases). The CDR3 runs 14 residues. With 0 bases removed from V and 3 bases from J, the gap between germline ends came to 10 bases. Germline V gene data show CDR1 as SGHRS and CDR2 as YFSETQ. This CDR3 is CASSLDGTDYEQYF. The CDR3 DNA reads TGCGCCAGCAGCTTGGATGGGACTGACTACGAGCAGTACTTC.

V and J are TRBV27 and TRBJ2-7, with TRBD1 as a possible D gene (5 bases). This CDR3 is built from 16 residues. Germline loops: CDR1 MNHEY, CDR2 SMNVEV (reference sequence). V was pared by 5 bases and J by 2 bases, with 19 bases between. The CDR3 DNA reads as TGTGCCAGCAGTACTTCCGCGACAGATTCCCCCTACGAGCAGTACTTC. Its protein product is CASSTSATDSPYEQYF.